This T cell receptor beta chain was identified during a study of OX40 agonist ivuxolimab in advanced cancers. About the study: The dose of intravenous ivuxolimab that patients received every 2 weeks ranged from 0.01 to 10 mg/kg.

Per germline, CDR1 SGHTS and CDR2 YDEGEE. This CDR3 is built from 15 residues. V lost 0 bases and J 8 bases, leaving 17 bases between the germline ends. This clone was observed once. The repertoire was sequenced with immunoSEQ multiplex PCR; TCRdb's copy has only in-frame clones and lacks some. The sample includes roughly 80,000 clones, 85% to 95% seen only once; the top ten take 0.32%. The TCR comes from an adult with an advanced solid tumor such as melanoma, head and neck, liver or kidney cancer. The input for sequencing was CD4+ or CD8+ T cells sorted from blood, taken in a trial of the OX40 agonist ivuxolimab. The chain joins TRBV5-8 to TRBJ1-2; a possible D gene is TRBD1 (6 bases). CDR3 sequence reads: CASSLAGGAVSGYTF. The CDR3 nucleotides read TGTGCCAGCAGCTTGGCGGGGGGCGCCGTATCCGGCTACACCTTC.